This T cell receptor (beta chain) was recovered during a study of shared clonotypes between healthy human individuals (dated by TCRdb to 2020 to 2022). The study in broad terms: Three men and two women, aged 18 to 49 years, made up the cohort. For each donor, CD4 naive and CD4 memory were each given three plates, CD8 naive was given two plates, and CD8 memory was given one plate. To estimate repertoire size and how much clonotype sharing occurs between individuals, the study deeply sequenced the blood TCR repertoires of five healthy adults. To increase sequencing depth and limit assay-specific biases, different laboratories used diverse techniques to prepare libraries and sequence TCR repertoires. Between about 0.94 and 8.9 billion PBMCs per donor were obtained by leukapheresis. Here is what the overall study found, with its caveats: Sharing across a few donors was observed for approximately 4.6% of naive CD4, over 3% of naive CD8, 2.3% of memory CD4, and roughly 0.43% of memory CD8 clonotypes. Sampling was restricted to blood, and TCR repertoires in tissues likely differ from the TCR repertoires found in blood. Naive subsets generally had larger estimated clonotype richness than memory subsets did. Even with the large sequencing depth, rarefaction of the sorted-subset datasets indicated that sequencing was incomplete. The genetic and exposure-history diversity represented was limited by the small number of donors. Pairwise subsampling led to the expectation that sequencing depth would affect the degree of clonotype sharing among donors. Higher generation probabilities were observed for clonotypes shared by all four sorted-subset donors than for non-shared clonotypes.

The donors were healthy, HIV-negative adults with no recently reported acute infections or vaccinations. Every donor was a Caucasian adult living in Nashville, Tennessee, USA. CD4+ T cells were enriched by magnetic negative selection, after which naive cells were positively selected on CD45RA and the negative fraction was taken as the memory subset. After blood collection by leukapheresis, PBMCs were isolated using Ficoll-Histopaque density gradient centrifugation and then cryopreserved in the vapor phase of liquid nitrogen. Analytical flow cytometry was used to check the purity and quantity of each magnetically sorted T cell population. From each sorted fraction, genomic DNA was isolated and quantified by UV absorbance on a Nanodrop 2000c. CDR1 and CDR2 were assigned from the germline V gene as ENHRY and SYGVKD. V is clipped by 7 bases and J by 8 bases, and the sequence between their germline boundaries is 12 bases long. The CDR3 has 12 amino acids, counting the end cysteine and phenylalanine. The only DNA kept is the CDR3, 36 bases in frame from the first base.

Using the deep immunoSEQ assay, TCR CDR3 regions were amplified from genomic DNA by multiplex PCR. For each cell subset, the extracted genomic DNA was distributed evenly across all wells of several immunoSEQ 96-well plates, and each plate served as one replicate. For sorted subsets, 200 to 250 ng of genomic DNA, equivalent to some 30,000 T cell genomes, went into each replicate PCR. Purified libraries were measured with a Qubit 3.0 fluorometer, size-checked on a Bioanalyzer 2100, and measured again with the KAPA Library Quantification kit. Each immunoSEQ 96-well plate was sequenced on its own single-read 150-cycle Illumina NextSeq 550 flow cell. Turning to the authors' computational methods: Because the immunoSEQ output held only junctional sequences and lacked quality scores, the filtering could not match the filtering applied to full-length reads. Sequences were annotated with PyIR, a Python wrapper for IgBLAST v1.9, using IMGT germline references to assign V/J genes and CDR3. Any read was removed if the V/J assignment was weak (E-value above 1e-6), the CDR3 was missing, or the read contained stop codons, out-of-frame junctions, or ambiguous translated residues. V3J clonotypes were defined as sequences sharing the same inferred V gene, J gene, and CDR3 amino acid sequence. Percentage overlap between repertoires was computed as shared unique clonotypes divided by the size of the smaller repertoire. Three approaches were used to assess repertoire richness: RTK rarefaction, the Chao1 estimator, and Recon v2.1 estimates of unobserved clonotypes. For all TCRbeta clonotypes obtained by the gDNA method from several donors, generation probabilities were computed with OLGA. TCRdb provides this immuneACCESS table in a form limited to in-frame rearrangements. Some clones are lacking; in checked studies, under half of them reflect an unresolved V gene, and why the rest are absent is not known. For V, J and clone size, that table is used; D and trimming come from the DNA. This sample comprises about 2.4 million clones, around nine tenths of them detected only once. About 0.13% of the sample is in the top ten clones.

On this clone: No cognate antigen has been identified for it. No much larger clone is present one base from it, and per-base qualities are unavailable.

The chain is made from TRBV10-3 and TRBJ2-1; possibly the D gene is TRBD1, per 6 matching bases. The sequenced material came from naive CD4+ T cells sorted from blood. The cell subset or site label, read with the paper, signifies: CD45RA+ positively selected. The origin of this receptor is a man aged 18 to 30 in good health. The DNA is as follows: TGTGCCATCAAAGCGGACAGTCATGAGCAGTTCTTC. Its protein reads: CAIKADSHEQFF.